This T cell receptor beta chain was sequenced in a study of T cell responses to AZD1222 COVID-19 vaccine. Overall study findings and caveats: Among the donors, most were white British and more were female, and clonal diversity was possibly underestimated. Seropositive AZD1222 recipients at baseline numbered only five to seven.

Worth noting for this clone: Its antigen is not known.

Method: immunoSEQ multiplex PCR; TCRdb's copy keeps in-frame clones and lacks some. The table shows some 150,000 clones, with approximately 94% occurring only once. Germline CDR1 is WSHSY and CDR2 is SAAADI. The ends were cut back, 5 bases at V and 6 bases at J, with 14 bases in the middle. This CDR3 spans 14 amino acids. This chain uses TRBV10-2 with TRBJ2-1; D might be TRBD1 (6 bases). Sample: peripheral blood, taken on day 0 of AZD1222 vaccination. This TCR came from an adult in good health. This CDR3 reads CASSWGLLSNEQFF. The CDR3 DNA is TGCGCCAGCAGTTGGGGGCTCTTGTCCAATGAGCAGTTCTTC.